This passage covers 32 T cell receptor beta chains from one sample sequenced in a study of cytotoxic CD8 clonotypes in ibrutinib-treated CLL. Here immunoSEQ multiplex PCR was the method, and the copy in TCRdb shows in-frame clones only, minus some. The sample lists almost 85,000 clones; around 84% were seen once. The source was PBMCs, collected before ibrutinib treatment. These receptors were obtained from a human donor with chronic lymphocytic leukemia.

The genes are TRBV7-2 and TRBJ2-3; tentatively, D is TRBD2 (5 bases). Germline V gene lookup returns CDR1 SGHTA and CDR2 FQGNSA. V was shortened by 8 bases and J by 4 bases, with 10 bases between the two germline ends. There are 12 residues in the CDR3. CDR3 bases: TGTGCCAGCGGGAGCCGCGCAGATACGCAGTATTTT. Translation gives CASGSRADTQYF.

This chain joins TRBV2 and TRBJ1-4; possible D gene TRBD1, 6 bases. Trimming cost V 1 base and J 4 bases, with 7 bases left between them. The CDR3 runs 14 residues. CDR1 and CDR2 (germline): SNHLY, FYNNEI. Here the CDR3 DNA reads TGTGCCAGCAGTGAAGGGACAGTTAATGAAAAACTGTTTTTT. Protein: CASSEGTVNEKLFF.

The V and J genes are TRBV28 and TRBJ1-5, with D uncertain. Looked up from germline, CDR1 is MDHEN and CDR2 is SYDVKM. This CDR3 is built from 15 residues. V shed 8 bases and J shed 2 bases, with 16 bases lying between them. CDR3 in amino acids: CASGDTKYRNQPQHF. CDR3 in DNA: TGTGCCAGCGGAGATACGAAGTATCGCAATCAGCCCCAGCATTTT.

The gene calls are TRBV7-7 and TRBJ2-1; tentatively, D is TRBD1 or TRBD2 (5 bases each). CDR1 and CDR2 from the germline V gene are SSHAT and FNYEAQ (reference sequence). The CDR3 covers 13 residues. V was clipped by 5 bases and J by 6 bases, with 11 bases between them. CDR3 nucleotides: TGTGCCAGCAGCCCAGGGACCCTCAATGAGCAGTTCTTC. Its protein is CASSPGTLNEQFF.

This clone was seen a single time. The chain has TRBV19 and TRBJ2-1; perhaps D is TRBD1 or TRBD2 (5 bases each). CDR1 and CDR2 from the germline V gene are LNHDA and SQIVND (reference sequence). This CDR3 has 16 residues. V gave up 1 base and J gave up 4 bases, with 14 bases separating them. The CDR3 protein is CASSIGDPGRYNEQFF. The CDR3 nucleotides read TGTGCCAGTAGTATAGGGGACCCGGGACGATACAATGAGCAGTTCTTC.

The chain carries TRBV5-1 and TRBJ2-4, with D perhaps TRBD1 or TRBD2 (5 bases each). Trimming stripped 4 bases from V and 2 bases from J, with 16 bases between. The V gene's germline CDR1 is SGHRS and CDR2 YFSETQ. CDR3 size: 16 residues. CDR3 sequence: CASSRGRGETKNIQYF. CDR3 coding DNA: TGCGCCAGCAGCCGGGGCCGGGGCGAAACCAAAAACATTCAGTACTTC.

The chain combines TRBV7-6 with TRBJ1-1, with TRBD1 identical over 7 bases. The CDR3 covers 15 residues. Losses at the gene ends were 3 bases for V and 5 bases for J; bases not matched to a gene: 9. Germline V gives CDR1 SGHVS, CDR2 FNYEAQ. CDR3 sequence: CASSFSGRGVTEAFF. CDR3 in DNA: TGTGCCAGCAGCTTCTCGGGCAGGGGGGTTACTGAAGCTTTCTTT.

This clone has only one observation. The chain links TRBV15 to TRBJ1-2; D is unresolved. CDR1 LNHNV and CDR2 YYDKDF come from the germline V gene (reference sequence). CDR3 size: 18 residues. Trimming pared 0 bases from V and 4 bases from J, leaving 21 bases between. Here the CDR3 DNA reads TGTGCCACCAGCAGAGATTTAAGTTTGACGGAGGACTCCTATGGCTACACCTTC. It codes for CATSRDLSLTEDSYGYTF.

The J gene is TRBJ2-2, the V gene TRBV19; possibly TRBD2 for D (6 bases). The CDR3 runs 14 residues. V was pared by 9 bases and J by 2 bases, with 13 bases between. Germline V gene data show CDR1 as LNHDA and CDR2 as SQIVND (reference sequence). Here the CDR3 DNA reads TGTGCCAGCATAGGGACTGTCAACACCGGGGAGCTGTTTTTT. Its protein is CASIGTVNTGELFF.

The sample holds a few counts of this clone. This chain uses TRBV25-1 with TRBJ2-2; TRBD1 agrees at 7 bases. This CDR3 comprises 17 residues. The junction had 9 bases not matched to a gene; V was cut back by 4 bases and J by 1 base. Germline loops: CDR1 MGHDK, CDR2 SYGVNS. The CDR3 sequence: CASSGPGPGGNTGELFF. The CDR3 nucleotides are TGTGCCAGCAGTGGCCCCGGGCCAGGGGGGAACACCGGGGAGCTGTTTTTT.

The genes are TRBV7-2 and TRBJ1-3; 8 bases agree with TRBD1. The germline V gene encodes CDR1 SGHTA and CDR2 FQGNSA. The V and J ends lost 5 bases and 3 bases, in that order; junction bases with no gene match: 6. The CDR3 runs to 15 residues. The CDR3 bases are TGTGCCAGCAGCCTTCAGGGGGCGTATGGAAACACCATATATTTT. This codes for CASSLQGAYGNTIYF.

The chain's CDR3 is CASSYSSGQPNYGYTF. The CDR3 DNA is TGTGCCAGCAGTTACTCGTCCGGACAGCCGAACTATGGCTACACCTTC. The chain carries TRBV6-5 and TRBJ1-2, with D tentatively TRBD1 (6 bases). Deletions cut 0 bases from V and 2 bases from J, with 13 bases between. The CDR3 has 16 amino acids. Germline CDR1 reads MNHEY; CDR2 reads SVGAGI.

In its sample, this clone was seen once. The chain is built from TRBV2 and TRBJ2-3; 10 bases match TRBD2. The V segment lost 6 bases and the J segment 1 base; nucleotides outside the gene matches: 22. CDR1 and CDR2 from the germline V gene are SNHLY and FYNNEI. The CDR3 covers 21 residues. Written as DNA, the CDR3 is TGTGCCAGCAGCTCCCGACGCCCAAATAGCGGGAGGCTAACCGGCACAGATACGCAGTATTTT. It specifies CASSSRRPNSGRLTGTDTQYF.

The chain uses TRBV29-1 and TRBJ1-1, with TRBD1 matching over 9 bases. CDR1 SQVTM and CDR2 ANQGSEA come from the germline V gene. The V gene end was trimmed by 4 bases and the J gene end by 1 base; junction bases not matched to a gene: 4. The CDR3 loop spans 14 amino acids. The CDR3 loop is CSVGRTGENTEAFF. In nucleotides, the CDR3 is TGCAGCGTTGGAAGGACAGGGGAGAACACTGAAGCTTTCTTT.

The CDR3 is CASTPRGRTQETQYF. The CDR3 region has the DNA TGTGCCAGCACCCCCCGAGGGCGTACCCAAGAGACCCAGTACTTC. This rearrangement joins TRBV27 to TRBJ2-5, with a possible D match to TRBD2 (5 bases). The germline gives CDR1 MNHEY, CDR2 SMNVEV (reference sequence). Between the trimmed V and J ends, which lost 7 bases and 1 base, there was a span of 16 bases. The CDR3 extends over 15 amino acids.

This rearrangement joins TRBV7-7 to TRBJ2-1, with D possibly TRBD2 on 5 matching bases. Trimming removed 1 base at V and 7 bases at J, with 11 bases between. This CDR3 comprises 14 residues. The germline gives CDR1 SSHAT, CDR2 FNYEAQ (reference sequence). CDR3 loop: CASSLDRGSNEQFF. The CDR3 DNA follows: TGTGCCAGCAGCTTAGATCGGGGTTCGAATGAGCAGTTCTTC. The whole variable domain, remainder taken from reference TRBV7-7 and TRBJ2-1, is GAGVSQSPRYKVTKRGQDVTLRCDPISSHATLYWYQQALGQGPEFLTYFNYEAQPDKSGLPSDRFSAERPEGSISTLTIQRTEQRDSAMYRCASSLDRGSNEQFFGPGTRLTVL.

The chain recombines TRBV7-3 with TRBJ2-1, with 10 bases identical to TRBD2. The CDR3 covers 15 residues. Germline V gene data show CDR1 as SGHTA and CDR2 as FQGTGA. The junction had 2 bases not matched to a gene; V was cut back by 4 bases and J by 2 bases. Here the CDR3 DNA reads TGTGCCAGCAGCTCAGCGGGAGGGGCCTACAATGAGCAGTTCTTC. Translated: CASSSAGGAYNEQFF.

This chain links TRBV5-6 with TRBJ2-1, with no clear D. The CDR3 loop spans 15 amino acids. CDR1 and CDR2 (germline): SGHDT, YYEEEE. With 5 bases removed from V and 0 bases from J, the gap between germline ends came to 12 bases. CDR3 bases: TGTGCCAGCAGTTCCGACGTAAGCTCCTACAATGAGCAGTTCTTC. This encodes CASSSDVSSYNEQFF.

This clone came up a few times. The V call is TRBV30, the J call TRBJ1-1, with 7 positions matching TRBD1. The CDR3 extends over 14 amino acids. From germline, CDR1 is GTSNPN and CDR2 SVGIG (reference sequence). The junction had 3 bases not matched to a gene; V was cut back by 0 bases and J by 2 bases. The CDR3, as DNA: TGTGCCTGGAGTGTAGGGACAGTTAACACTGAAGCTTTCTTT. This codes for CAWSVGTVNTEAFF. The full variable domain, rest sourced from reference TRBV30 and TRBJ1-1, is SQTIHQWPATLVQPVGSPLSLECTVEGTSNPNLYWYRQAAGRGLQLLFYSVGIGQISSEVPQNLSASRPQDRQFILSSKKLLLSDSGFYLCAWSVGTVNTEAFFGQGTRLTVV.

The chain uses TRBV2 and TRBJ2-5; maybe TRBD2 (6 bases). The CDR3 spans 16 residues. Germline CDR1 is SNHLY and CDR2 is FYNNEI. Trimming took 4 bases from V and 0 from J, leaving 15 bases between them. The CDR3 loop reads CASSVLASGYQETQYF. For the CDR3, the DNA is TGTGCCAGCAGTGTACTAGCCTCCGGGTACCAAGAGACCCAGTACTTC.

This clone was counted a single time. The chain combines TRBV29-1 with TRBJ2-7, with a tentative D call TRBD2 (5 bases). Germline V gene lookup returns CDR1 SQVTM and CDR2 ANQGSEA. This CDR3 has 15 residues. V lost 2 bases and J 6 bases, leaving 20 bases between the germline ends. The CDR3 sequence is CSVEPLGGSLGEQYF. CDR3 DNA: TGCAGCGTTGAACCCTTGGGTGGGAGTCTTGGCGAGCAGTACTTC.

The rearrangement links TRBV7-6 to TRBJ2-7, with TRBD2 matching over 7 bases. With V trimmed by 5 bases and J by 4 bases, 2 bases remained unmatched. Germline CDR1 and CDR2: SGHVS and FNYEAQ. CDR3 length: 12 residues. The CDR3 DNA reads as TGTGCCAGCAGCCTTAGCGGGTACGAGCAGTACTTC. Amino acids: CASSLSGYEQYF.

The gene calls are TRBV7-3 and TRBJ2-7, with no clear D. The CDR3 is made up of 14 amino acids. Germline CDR1 reads SGHTA; CDR2 reads FQGTGA. Deletions cut 1 base from V and 4 bases from J, with 11 bases between. The CDR3 reads CASSLIGISYEQYF. The CDR3 DNA follows: TGTGCCAGCAGCTTAATAGGGATCTCTTACGAGCAGTACTTC.

The chain is built from TRBV4-2 and TRBJ2-3, with TRBD2 matching over 9 bases. The germline gives CDR1 LGHNA, CDR2 YNFKEQ. With V trimmed by 3 bases and J by 1 base, 2 bases remained unmatched. CDR3 length: 15 amino acids. The CDR3 coding sequence is TGTGCCAGCAGCCAGACTAGCGGACGCACAGATACGCAGTATTTT. Translated: CASSQTSGRTDTQYF.

The rearrangement uses TRBV6-5 and TRBJ1-5; D ambiguous. V lost 0 bases and J 8 bases, leaving 8 bases between the germline ends. Germline CDR1 is MNHEY and CDR2 is SVGAGI. The CDR3 loop spans 13 amino acids. Here the CDR3 DNA reads TGTGCCAGCAGTTACTCAGAGGGTGAGCCCCAGCATTTT. It specifies CASSYSEGEPQHF.

This sequence joins TRBV5-5 and TRBJ1-3; no firm D call. Germline CDR1 reads SGHKS; CDR2 reads YYEKEE (reference sequence). CDR3 length: 15 amino acids. V was pared by 4 bases and J by 0 bases, with 11 bases between. Here the CDR3 reads CASSPEWVSGNTIYF. As DNA, the CDR3 is TGTGCCAGCAGCCCCGAGTGGGTCTCTGGAAACACCATATATTTT.

The chain uses TRBV19 and TRBJ1-3; D gene uncertain. The CDR3 sequence is 17 residues long. CDR1 and CDR2 from the germline V gene are LNHDA and SQIVND (reference sequence). The V end was cut by 5 bases, the J end by 0 bases, with 17 bases between. The CDR3: CASSFSIESHSGNTIYF. CDR3 DNA sequence: TGTGCCAGTAGTTTTTCTATAGAGAGCCACTCTGGAAACACCATATATTTT.

This clone was seen only a few times. The CDR3 protein is CASSLNWYQETQYF. CDR3 sequence (DNA): TGCGCCAGCAGCCTAAACTGGTACCAAGAGACCCAGTACTTC. The rearrangement joins TRBV4-1 to TRBJ2-5, with D unresolved. CDR1 and CDR2 from the germline V gene are MGHRA and YSYEKL. CDR3 size: 14 residues. With 4 bases removed from V and 0 bases from J, the gap between germline ends came to 9 bases.

The CDR3 nucleotides are TGTGCCAGCAGCCGTTCGACCTACGAGCAGTACTTC. Translated, it gives CASSRSTYEQYF. The V gene is TRBV14, the J gene TRBJ2-7; D not certain. CDR1 and CDR2 from the germline V gene are SGHDN and FVKESK. Trimming removed 4 bases from V and 2 bases from J, with 6 bases in between. The CDR3 totals 12 residues.

This clone was observed a single time. The rearrangement links TRBV5-4 to TRBJ2-2; the D is unclear. Per the germline V gene, CDR1 is SGHNT and CDR2 is YYREEE (reference sequence). This CDR3 is built from 14 residues. Trimming left V 4 bases short and J 0 bases short, with 7 bases between. In nucleotides, the CDR3 is TGTGCCAGCAGCCAAGACTCGAACACCGGGGAGCTGTTTTTT. Protein: CASSQDSNTGELFF. The variable domain in full, with the rest retrieved from reference TRBV5-4 and TRBJ2-2, is ETGVTQSPTHLIKTRGQQVTLRCSSQSGHNTVSWYQQALGQGPQFIFQYYREEENGRGNFPPRFSGLQFPNYSSELNVNALELDDSALYLCASSQDSNTGELFFGEGSRLTVL.

The chain recombines TRBV18 with TRBJ1-1; D remains unclear. The CDR3 has 13 amino acids. Germline CDR1 reads KGHSH; CDR2 reads LQKENI. The V end was cut by 3 bases, the J end by 5 bases, with 10 bases between. The CDR3 bases are TGTGCCAGCTCACCCTCTAAAGGGACTGAAGCTTTCTTT. This translates into CASSPSKGTEAFF.

V gene TRBV18 combines with J gene TRBJ1-3, with a possible D match to TRBD1 (6 bases). Trimming removed 2 bases from V and 0 bases from J, with 11 bases in between. The CDR3 covers 16 residues. Germline CDR1 is KGHSH and CDR2 is LQKENI. The CDR3 loop is CASSPTGFGSGNTIYF. CDR3 nucleotide sequence: TGTGCCAGCTCACCAACAGGGTTTGGCTCTGGAAACACCATATATTTT.